This T cell receptor (beta chain) derives from a study of blood T cell repertoires in COVID-19. Study context: Researchers got acute and convalescent COVID-19 samples from the United States, Italy and Spain. In each case, the material was cDNA or gDNA derived from T cells, B-cell-depleted T cells, or PBMCs.

CDR1 SGHAT and CDR2 FQNNGV come from the germline V gene. Trimming cost V 5 bases and J 4 bases; bases outside gene matches: 5. The CDR3 spans 15 residues. Per the study methods: Reference gene primer amplification yielded estimated nucleated cell counts. Only in-frame clones appear in the TCRdb table, and some are missing; sequencing was by immunoSEQ multiplex PCR. Clone size and the V and J calls come from that table; the DNA yielded D and trimming. The repertoire holds tens of thousands of clones, with 90% to 95% as singletons. The chain is built from TRBV11-2 and TRBJ2-1, with 10 bases fitting TRBD2. The sequenced material came from peripheral blood. The origin of this receptor is a human donor in a cohort sampled during active COVID-19. The CDR3 nucleotides read TGTGCCAGCAGCGTCACTAGCGGGGTGTACAATGAGCAGTTCTTC. As protein: CASSVTSGVYNEQFF.